One and the same sample provided the 11 T cell receptor beta chains below, sequenced in a study of T cell responses to AZD1222 COVID-19 vaccine. Measured with immunoSEQ multiplex PCR; TCRdb has only the in-frame clones, and not every one. Among under 95,000 clones listed, 70% to 90% were seen once. Sequenced here: peripheral blood, sampled 28 days after the second AZD1222 dose. The receptors stem from an adult who received the AZD1222 COVID-19 vaccine.

The rearrangement uses TRBV7-9 and TRBJ1-2; D gene uncertain. Deletions cut 3 bases from V and 4 bases from J, with 12 bases between. Germline lookup yields CDR1 SEHNR and CDR2 FQNEAQ (reference sequence). The CDR3 has 14 residues. CDR3 loop: CASSFGGTLYGYTF. CDR3 DNA: TGTGCCAGCAGCTTTGGAGGAACCCTCTATGGCTACACCTTC.

The rearrangement joins TRBV5-4 to TRBJ1-3; D is ambiguous. The CDR3 runs to 14 residues. V was clipped by 6 bases and J by 4 bases, with 14 bases between them. Looked up from germline, CDR1 is SGHNT and CDR2 is YYREEE (reference sequence). CDR3 nucleotide sequence: TGTGCCAGCACCTTCACCGGGGTGGGAAACACCATATATTTT. This sequence encodes CASTFTGVGNTIYF.

This chain uses TRBV15 with TRBJ1-5; tentatively, D is TRBD1 (6 bases). This CDR3 contains 14 residues. Trimming pared 0 bases from V and 7 bases from J, leaving 10 bases between. Looked up from germline, CDR1 is LNHNV and CDR2 is YYDKDF (reference sequence). CDR3 region: CATSREGARQPQHF. The CDR3 region has the DNA TGTGCCACCAGCAGAGAGGGGGCACGCCAGCCCCAGCATTTT.

This rearrangement joins TRBV5-6 to TRBJ1-2, with D possibly matching TRBD1 (5 bases). CDR3 length equals 15 residues. Germline-derived CDR1 and CDR2 are SGHDT and YYEEEE. V was trimmed by 3 bases and J by 5 bases, leaving 17 bases between them. The CDR3 DNA is TGTGCCAGCAGCTCAGGCGCCGCCTGGGGGTATGGCTACACCTTC. Translating it yields CASSSGAAWGYGYTF.

This clone was observed once. The J gene is TRBJ2-1, the V gene TRBV28; the match to TRBD2 covers 8 bases. J lost 4 bases, V lost 5 bases, and 7 bases had no gene match. Germline CDR1 and CDR2: MDHEN and SYDVKM. The CDR3 consists of 15 residues. Here the CDR3 DNA reads TGTGCCAGCAGTCTTTCTAGCGGGTTGTACAATGAGCAGTTCTTC. Its translation is CASSLSSGLYNEQFF.

V and J are TRBV9 and TRBJ1-1, with D uncertain. CDR3 length: 13 amino acids. CDR1 is SGDLS, CDR2 YYNGEE, per germline. Trimming shortened V by 2 bases and J by 5 bases, and 10 bases separated the two germline ends. In DNA form, the CDR3 reads TGTGCCAGCAGCGTTTCCCAAGGAACTGAAGCTTTCTTT. It codes for CASSVSQGTEAFF.

About this clone itself: The same CDR3 can be traced to other DNA sequences in this sample. This chain uses TRBV2 with TRBJ2-2, with TRBD2 identical over 14 bases. The CDR3 is 17 amino acids. The V and J ends lost 4 bases and 7 bases, in that order; junction bases with no gene match: 8. Germline values: CDR1 SNHLY, CDR2 FYNNEI. CDR3 DNA sequence: TGTGCCAGCAGTGCCTTGAGACTAGCGGGGGGGCACGGGGAGCTGTTTTTT. Translating gives CASSALRLAGGHGELFF.

The gene calls are TRBV3-1 (or the pseudogene TRBV3-2) and TRBJ1-2; 8 bases line up with TRBD1. The V and J ends lost 5 bases and 8 bases, in that order; junction bases with no gene match: 10. This CDR3 region has 14 residues. CDR1 and CDR2 from the germline V gene are LGHDT and YNNKEL (reference sequence). DNA of the CDR3: TGTGCCAGCAGCATACACTCAGGGGGCCGGGGCTACACCTTC. Translation: CASSIHSGGRGYTF.

V gene TRBV10-3 combines with J gene TRBJ1-3, with D uncertain. The CDR3 is 16 residues long. The V end was cut by 3 bases, the J end by 4 bases, with 16 bases between. Germline V gives CDR1 ENHRY, CDR2 SYGVKD. CDR3 nucleotides: TGTGCCATCAGTGAATCAATAGGTTCGGTGGGAAACACCATATATTTT. It translates to CAISESIGSVGNTIYF.

V gene TRBV28 combines with J gene TRBJ2-1; TRBD1 matches 11 bases. CDR1 MDHEN and CDR2 SYDVKM come from the germline V gene. V trimming: 1 base; J trimming: 8 bases; junction bases outside the gene matches: 19. CDR3 length: 20 residues. Written as DNA, the CDR3 is TGTGCCAGCAGTTTATTGCCCAACAAACCAGGACAGGGGGCGATCTATGAGCAGTTCTTC. Protein product: CASSLLPNKPGQGAIYEQFF. Using reference TRBV28 and TRBJ2-1 for the parts outside the CDR3, the full variable domain is DVKVTQSSRYLVKRTGEKVFLECVQDMDHENMFWYRQDPGLGLRLIYFSYDVKMKEKGDIPEGYSVSREKKERFSLILESASTNQTSMYLCASSLLPNKPGQGAIYEQFFGPGTRLTVL.

V and J are TRBV7-2 and TRBJ1-1, with D uncertain. V was clipped by 5 bases and J by 3 bases, with 13 bases between them. CDR1 is SGHTA, CDR2 FQGNSA, per germline. The CDR3 is 14 residues long. The chain's CDR3 is CASSRGDWHTEAFF. The CDR3 coding sequence is TGTGCCAGCAGCCGCGGGGATTGGCACACTGAAGCTTTCTTT. Full variable domain (missing parts from reference TRBV7-2 and TRBJ1-1): GAGVSQSPSNKVTEKGKDVELRCDPISGHTALYWYRQSLGQGLEFLIYFQGNSAPDKSGLPSDRFSAERTGGSVSTLTIQRTQQEDSAVYLCASSRGDWHTEAFFGQGTRLTVV.